This T cell receptor (beta chain) derives from a study of beta chain features in type 1 diabetes. At the level of the study: All samples together contributed around 100,000,000 sorted cells for examination.

The CDR3 spans 18 residues. Unmatched junction bases numbered 15, after V lost 1 base and J lost 6 bases. Germline lookup yields CDR1 MGHRA and CDR2 YSYEKL. The isolated RNA, all of it, was reverse transcribed, so expressed TCRB transcripts were what got sequenced. Generated by immunoSEQ multiplex PCR, the TCRdb table keeps only in-frame clones and is missing some. The sample includes 550,000 to 850,000 clones, around 15% of them seen just once. Cell sorting via CD45RO/CCR7/CD25/CD127/CD95/CD27 was performed to obtain CD4+ naive, central memory, regulatory and stem cell-like memory cells. This clone was counted a few times. The antigen remains undetermined. Study results and caveats: Shortening that was moderate but significant affected the TCRB CDR3s of Type 1 diabetes patients in all four CD4+ subsets. Junctions at VDJ sites from type 1 diabetes patients had fewer insertions and more deletions.

V is TRBV4-1 and J is TRBJ2-1; TRBD2 matches 7 bases. The TCR originated in a man in his late teens or twenties with type 1 diabetes. Sequenced sample: naive CD4+ T cells from blood. The DNA for the CDR3 is TGCGCCAGCAGCCAAGTTTTTAGGGTTCGCGGGGGTGCCAATGAGCAGTTCTTC. It encodes CASSQVFRVRGGANEQFF.